The 15 T cell receptor beta chains reported below all come from one sample, sequenced in a study of T cells of healthy individuals. MiXCR, applied by TCRdb to the 5' RACE reads, yields one record per CDR3 protein. The sample lists around 98,000 distinct CDR3 sequences; about 16% were seen once. The receptors were sampled from a human donor in good health.

The chain carries TRBV12-3 or TRBV12-4 and TRBJ2-2, with D maybe TRBD1 (6 bases). V was shortened by 8 bases and J by 3 bases, with 16 bases between the two germline ends. There are 15 residues in the CDR3. The CDR3 reads CASGGTGQDTGELFF. The CDR3 DNA sequence: TGTGCCAGCGGTGGAACAGGGCAGGACACCGGGGAGCTGTTTTTT.

This clonotype was seen at least ten times. The chain combines TRBV7-3 with TRBJ1-1, with D hard to call. The CDR3 loop spans 13 amino acids. CDR1 and CDR2 from the germline V gene are SGHTA and FQGTGA. V was cut by 2 bases and J by 0 bases, with 4 bases left in between. CDR3: CASSLQVNTEAFF. CDR3 coding DNA: TGTGCCAGCAGCTTACAGGTGAACACTGAAGCTTTCTTT. The full variable domain, its missing parts supplied by reference TRBV7-3 and TRBJ1-1, is GAGVSQTPSNKVTEKGKYVELRCDPISGHTALYWYRQSLGQGPEFLIYFQGTGAADDSGLPNDRFFAVRPEGSVSTLKIQRTERGDSAVYLCASSLQVNTEAFFGQGTRLTVV.

The chain has TRBV6-5 and TRBJ2-3; 8 nucleotides agree with TRBD2. The CDR3 totals 15 residues. V shed 6 bases and J 1 base; nucleotides not matched to a gene: 6. Germline loops: CDR1 MNHEY, CDR2 SVGAGI. In DNA form, the CDR3 reads TGTGCCAGCAGGGGAAGCGGGAGCGGCACAGATACGCAGTATTTT. It encodes CASRGSGSGTDTQYF.

Regarding this clonotype: A clone one base away is much larger, so this may be a read error. A read error is likely, as this CDR3 ends without the conserved phenylalanine or tryptophan. The rearrangement joins TRBV3-1 to TRBJ2-5; D is uncertain. V dropped 3 bases and J dropped 4 bases, with 12 bases sitting between them. CDR1 is LGHDT, CDR2 YNNKEL, per germline (reference sequence). The CDR3 runs 14 residues. DNA for the CDR3: TGTGCCAGCAGCCACTTAAGAGTTGGAGAGACCCAGTACTTG. It encodes CASSHLRVGETQYL.

This clonotype was counted only a few times. This chain uses TRBV14 with TRBJ1-4; 8 bases align to TRBD1. The trim removed 2 bases at V and 8 bases at J, leaving 7 bases unmatched. This CDR3 comprises 15 residues. Germline lookup yields CDR1 SGHDN and CDR2 FVKESK. The DNA of the CDR3 is TGTGCCAGCAGCCAAATTGACAGGGGTGGGGAAAAACTGTTTTTT. Protein product: CASSQIDRGGEKLFF.

The rearrangement joins TRBV28 to TRBJ2-6, with 7 bases that match TRBD1. The length of the CDR3 is 17 residues. Germline V gene lookup returns CDR1 MDHEN and CDR2 SYDVKM. Trimming cost V 6 bases and J 0 bases; bases outside gene matches: 8. In DNA form, the CDR3 reads TGTGCCAGCAGCCTGACAGGGCCCGGCTCTGGGGCCAACGTCCTGACTTTC. Its translation: CASSLTGPGSGANVLTF.

The rearrangement joins TRBV20-1 to TRBJ2-5; 13 nucleotides agree with TRBD2. J gave up 5 bases and V 5 bases, and 8 bases lay outside the gene matches. The CDR3 spans 15 residues. Germline V lookup: CDR1 DFQATT, CDR2 SNEGSKA (reference sequence). The DNA of the CDR3 is TGCAGTGCTCAAACTAGCGGGAGGGCCGGGGAGACCCAGTACTTC. Encoded protein: CSAQTSGRAGETQYF.

V gene TRBV28 combines with J gene TRBJ1-5; 8 bases match TRBD1. Per the germline V gene, CDR1 is MDHEN and CDR2 is SYDVKM. The V segment lost 5 bases and the J segment 5 bases; nucleotides outside the gene matches: 2. The CDR3 contains 13 residues. CDR3 region: CASSGQGYQPQHF. The CDR3 nucleotides read TGTGCCAGCAGTGGACAGGGATATCAGCCCCAGCATTTT.

In its sample, this clonotype was seen a few times. The chain is built from TRBV5-1 and TRBJ2-1, with D unresolved. The CDR3 has 12 amino acids. The germline V gene encodes CDR1 SGHRS and CDR2 YFSETQ. V lost 1 base, J lost 8 bases, and 7 bases lay in between. DNA of the CDR3: TGCGCCAGCAGCTTGTATTTCCATGAGCAGTTCTTC. This encodes CASSLYFHEQFF.

The chain uses TRBV5-1 and TRBJ2-7, with D perhaps given as TRBD1 or TRBD2 (5 bases each). The V end lost 1 base, the J end lost 4 bases, and 12 bases lay between the germline ends. The CDR3 totals 14 residues. The germline V gene has CDR1 SGHRS and CDR2 YFSETQ. CDR3 amino acids: CASSLFKGRYEQYF. The CDR3 DNA reads TGCGCCAGCAGCTTGTTTAAGGGGAGATACGAGCAGTACTTC. Drawing the rest from reference TRBV5-1 and TRBJ2-7, the complete variable domain is KAGVTQTPRYLIKTRGQQVTLSCSPISGHRSVSWYQQTPGQGLQFLFEYFSETQRNKGNFPGRFSGRQFSNSRSEMNVSTLELGDSALYLCASSLFKGRYEQYFGPGTRLTVT.

This clonotype was recorded a few times. V is TRBV11-1 and J is TRBJ1-1, with TRBD1 identical over 11 bases. The J segment lost 0 bases and the V segment lost 4 bases, leaving 4 bases of the junction unmatched. The CDR3 has 16 residues. The germline V gene encodes CDR1 SGHAT and CDR2 FQDESV (reference sequence). The CDR3 loop reads CASSSDRGPMNTEAFF. In DNA form, the CDR3 reads TGTGCCAGCAGCTCGGACAGGGGGCCTATGAACACTGAAGCTTTCTTT.

The sample holds a few counts of this clonotype. J is TRBJ2-5 and V is TRBV29-1; tentatively, D is TRBD1 (5 bases). Germline V gives CDR1 SQVTM, CDR2 ANQGSEA. The length of the CDR3 is 10 residues. Trimming pared 7 bases from V and 7 bases from J, leaving 10 bases between. CDR3 bases: TGCAGCGCCCAAAGGGGGACCCAGTACTTC. This codes for CSAQRGTQYF. Looking up the rest from reference TRBV29-1 and TRBJ2-5 gives the full variable domain: SAVISQKPSRDICQRGTSLTIQCQVDSQVTMMFWYRQQPGQSLTLIATANQGSEATYESGFVIDKFPISRPNLTFSTLTVSNMSPEDSSIYLCSAQRGTQYFGPGTRLLVL.

This clonotype was observed many times. The chain employs TRBV5-6 and TRBJ1-2; D uncertain. Germline V CDR1 and CDR2: SGHDT, YYEEEE. This CDR3 has 13 residues. Trimming took 5 bases from V and 0 from J, leaving 8 bases between them. The CDR3 region has the DNA TGTGCCAGCAGTAACGACCCTAACTATGGCTACACCTTC. Translating it yields CASSNDPNYGYTF.

J is TRBJ2-1 and V is TRBV5-8, with 7 bases fitting TRBD2. Per germline, CDR1 SGHTS and CDR2 YDEGEE. With V trimmed by 3 bases and J by 9 bases, 15 bases remained unmatched. The CDR3 spans 16 residues. The CDR3: CASSSTATSLHSEQFF. In DNA, the CDR3 is TGTGCCAGCAGCTCTACAGCGACTAGCCTCCATAGTGAGCAGTTCTTC. The full variable domain, in which reference TRBV5-8 and TRBJ2-1 provide the parts outside the CDR3, is EAGVTQSPTHLIKTRGQQATLRCSPISGHTSVYWYQQALGLGLQFLLWYDEGEERNRGNFPPRFSGRQFPNYSSELNVNALELEDSALYLCASSSTATSLHSEQFFGPGTRLTVL.

This clonotype was counted between two and nine times. J is TRBJ1-1 and V is TRBV9, with D uncertain. The V end lost 2 bases, the J end lost 2 bases, and 13 bases lay between the germline ends. Germline V CDR1 and CDR2: SGDLS, YYNGEE. This CDR3 contains 15 residues. The CDR3 DNA reads TGTGCCAGCAGCGTTCGAGGGAACCGAAACACTGAAGCTTTCTTT. Its translation: CASSVRGNRNTEAFF.